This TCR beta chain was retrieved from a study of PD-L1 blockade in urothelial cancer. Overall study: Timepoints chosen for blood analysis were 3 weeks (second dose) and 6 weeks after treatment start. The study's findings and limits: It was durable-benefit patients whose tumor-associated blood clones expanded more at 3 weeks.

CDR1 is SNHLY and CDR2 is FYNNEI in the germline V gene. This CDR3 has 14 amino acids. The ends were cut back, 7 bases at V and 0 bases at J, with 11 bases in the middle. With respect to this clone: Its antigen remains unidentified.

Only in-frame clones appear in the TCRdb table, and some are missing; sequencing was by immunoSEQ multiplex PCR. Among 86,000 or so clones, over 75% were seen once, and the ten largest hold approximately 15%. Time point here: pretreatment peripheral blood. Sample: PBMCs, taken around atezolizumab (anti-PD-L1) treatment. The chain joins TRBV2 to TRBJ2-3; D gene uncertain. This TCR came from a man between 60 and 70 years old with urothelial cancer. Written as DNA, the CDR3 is TGTGCCAGCACAGGTTTCCGGAGCACAGATACGCAGTATTTT. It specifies CASTGFRSTDTQYF.